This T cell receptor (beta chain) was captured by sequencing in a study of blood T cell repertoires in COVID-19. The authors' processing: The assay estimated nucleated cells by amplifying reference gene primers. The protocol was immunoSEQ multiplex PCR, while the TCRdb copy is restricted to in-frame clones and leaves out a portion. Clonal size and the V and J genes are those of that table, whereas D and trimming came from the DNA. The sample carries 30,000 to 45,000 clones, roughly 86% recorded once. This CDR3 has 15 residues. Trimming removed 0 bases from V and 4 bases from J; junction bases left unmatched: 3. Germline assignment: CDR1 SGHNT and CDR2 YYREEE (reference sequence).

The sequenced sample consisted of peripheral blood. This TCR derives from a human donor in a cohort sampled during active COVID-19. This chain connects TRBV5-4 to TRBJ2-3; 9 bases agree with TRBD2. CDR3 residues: CASSLDLAGADTQYF. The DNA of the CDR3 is TGTGCCAGCAGCTTGGACTTAGCGGGGGCAGATACGCAGTATTTT.